This T cell receptor beta chain was captured in a study of cytomegalovirus exposure and HLA in healthy donors. The length of the CDR3 is 14 residues. V was pared by 5 bases and J by 5 bases, with 1 base of the junction left unmatched. The V gene's germline CDR1 is MNHEY and CDR2 SMNVEV (reference sequence). Findings and limits, study-wide: Listed as cytomegalovirus-associated were 150 to 200 TCR beta chains. That first-cohort TCR clusters tended to co-occur in the roughly 130 validation repertoires was found in a later analysis. It was confirmed in vitro that a few of the CMV-associated chains were specific for CMV antigens.

This clone was seen only once. Its specificity is not known. The donors were in the roughly 110-subject validation cohort; that cohort was separate from the roughly 620-subject first cohort. The protocol was immunoSEQ multiplex PCR, while the TCRdb copy is restricted to in-frame clones and leaves out a portion. This table holds 200,000 or so clones, 85% to 90% found once. The chain is built from TRBV27 and TRBJ2-1; 12 nucleotides align to TRBD2. This clonotype was obtained from a woman between 18 and 30 years old in good health and CMV-seronegative. The sample comprised PBMCs. DNA for the CDR3: TGTGCCAGCAGTGGACTAGCGGGACACAATGAGCAGTTCTTC. Translated, it gives CASSGLAGHNEQFF.